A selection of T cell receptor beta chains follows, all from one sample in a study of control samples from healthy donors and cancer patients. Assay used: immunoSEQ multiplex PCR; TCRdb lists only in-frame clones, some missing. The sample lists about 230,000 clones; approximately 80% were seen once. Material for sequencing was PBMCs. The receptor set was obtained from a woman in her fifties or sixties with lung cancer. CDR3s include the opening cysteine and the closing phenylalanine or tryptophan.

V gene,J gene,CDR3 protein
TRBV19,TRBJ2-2,CASRRGASNTGELFF
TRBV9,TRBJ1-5,CASSEGTANQPQHF
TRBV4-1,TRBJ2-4,CASSQYAVSEPLAKNIQYF
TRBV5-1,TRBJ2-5,CASSLIPSGSIETQYF
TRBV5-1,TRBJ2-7,CASSLAPLPNYEQYF
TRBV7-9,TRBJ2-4,CASSLSPSGLNIQYF
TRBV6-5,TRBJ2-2,CASSYSGTSATGELFF
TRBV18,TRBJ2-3,CASSPSGGAGDTQYF
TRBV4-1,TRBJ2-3,CASSQESMRTDTQYF
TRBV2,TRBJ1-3,CASVQGFSGNTIYF
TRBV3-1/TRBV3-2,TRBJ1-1,CASSPLPAAGNTEAFF
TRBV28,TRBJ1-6,CASSFRQDYNSPLHF
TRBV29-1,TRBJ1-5,CSVAGDPLSNQPQHF
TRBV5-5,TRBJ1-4,CASSLAEGVGEKLFF
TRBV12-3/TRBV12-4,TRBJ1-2,CASTWTGYGYTF
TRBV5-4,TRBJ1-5,CASSFSGSEPQHF
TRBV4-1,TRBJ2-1,CASSPPGDEQFF
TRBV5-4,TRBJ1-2,CASSYYQGYNGYTF
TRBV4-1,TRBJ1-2,CASSQAAGGFYGYTF
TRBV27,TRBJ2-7,CASSSVTGINEQYF
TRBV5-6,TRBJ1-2,CASSLLGGGGWGYTF
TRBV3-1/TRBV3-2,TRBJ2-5,CASSLMTVFQETQYF
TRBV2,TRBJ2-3,CASSEMIAQYF
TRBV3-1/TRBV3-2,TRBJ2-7,CASSQGMLGQGVFEQYF
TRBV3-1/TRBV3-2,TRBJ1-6,CASSLYNSPLHF
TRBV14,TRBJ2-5,CASSQTSSDQETQYF
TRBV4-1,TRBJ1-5,CASSQVNSPSNQPQHF
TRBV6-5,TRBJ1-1,CASSSQDRVTEAFF
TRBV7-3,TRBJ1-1,CASSAQRQGTEAFF
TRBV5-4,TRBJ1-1,CASTHLGGVNTEAFF
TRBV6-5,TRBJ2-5,CASRWTSGETQYF
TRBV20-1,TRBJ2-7,CSASPYEQYF
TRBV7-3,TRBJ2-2,CASSPAASYTGELFF
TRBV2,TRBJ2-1,CASSEPPAEPAFF
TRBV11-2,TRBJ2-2,CASSPTRAGELFF
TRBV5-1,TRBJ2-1,CASTSPSPHNEQFF
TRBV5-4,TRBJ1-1,CASSRADRAGEAFF
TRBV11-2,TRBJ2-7,CASSSRLDEQYF
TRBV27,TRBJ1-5,CASSLQGGPQHF
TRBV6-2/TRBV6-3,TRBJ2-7,CASSYGLLSSYEQYF
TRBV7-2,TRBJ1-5,CASSFAMGQPQHF
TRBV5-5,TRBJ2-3,CASSWGALAGTDTQYF
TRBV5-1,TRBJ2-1,CASSQEGGTYNEQFF
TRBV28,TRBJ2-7,CASTNQGASYEQYF
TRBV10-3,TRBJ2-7,CAISQGSYEQYF
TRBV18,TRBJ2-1,CASSPIQPSYNEQFF
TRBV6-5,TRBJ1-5,CATTLRQNNQPQHF
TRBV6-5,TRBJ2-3,CASSLGPRTDTQYF
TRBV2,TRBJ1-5,CASSAGQASNQPQHF
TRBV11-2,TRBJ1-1,CASSFQTMNTEAFF
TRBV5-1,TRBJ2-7,CASSGYRGRYEQYF
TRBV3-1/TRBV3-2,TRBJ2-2,CASSHGEELFF
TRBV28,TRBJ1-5,CASRDPTGYNQPQHF
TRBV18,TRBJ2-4,CASSPGQGGYIQYF
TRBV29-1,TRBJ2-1,CSGMPGLAIDEQFF
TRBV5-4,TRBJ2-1,CASSLAGGLDYNEQFF
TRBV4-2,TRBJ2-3,CASRPDLTTADTQYF
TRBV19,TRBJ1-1,CASGRQWGTEAFF
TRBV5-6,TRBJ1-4,CASSFTGTGGEKLFF
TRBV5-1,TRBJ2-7,CASSLEGGKGYEQYF